The 9 T cell receptor beta chains below were found in one sample sequenced in a study of cytomegalovirus exposure and HLA in healthy donors. Use of 60 Vbeta and 13 Jbeta primers characterized the PCR. Method: immunoSEQ multiplex PCR; TCRdb's copy keeps in-frame clones and lacks some. The sample contains roughly 180,000 clones, 70% to 90% of which appear only once. The sample taken for sequencing was PBMCs. All receptors come from a man between 18 and 29 years old in good health and CMV-seropositive.

This chain links TRBV6-5 with TRBJ2-1, with no clear D. Germline V lookup: CDR1 MNHEY, CDR2 SVGAGI. V was trimmed by 2 bases and J by 0 bases, leaving 11 bases between them. The CDR3 is 16 residues long. In DNA, the CDR3 is TGTGCCAGCAGTTACACAGACCCCACCTCCTACAATGAGCAGTTCTTC. This codes for CASSYTDPTSYNEQFF.

The chain uses TRBV5-5 and TRBJ2-7, with D uncertain. The CDR3 consists of 11 residues. With 3 bases removed from V and 2 bases from J, the gap between germline ends came to 3 bases. Germline loops: CDR1 SGHKS, CDR2 YYEKEE (reference sequence). CDR3 amino acids: CASSSAYEQYF. CDR3 in DNA: TGTGCCAGCAGCTCGGCCTACGAGCAGTACTTC.

V usage is TRBV5-8 and J usage is TRBJ1-5, with 12 bases lining up with TRBD1. J lost 5 bases, V lost 0 bases, and 3 bases had no gene match. Germline assignment: CDR1 SGHTS and CDR2 YDEGEE. This CDR3 spans 16 amino acids. The CDR3 region has the DNA TGTGCCAGCAGCTTGGGGGACAGGGGGCCCGATCAGCCCCAGCATTTT. Protein: CASSLGDRGPDQPQHF.

The chain uses TRBV4-1 and TRBJ2-7, with D perhaps matching TRBD2 (6 bases). The germline CDR1 and CDR2 sequences are MGHRA and YSYEKL. V shed 1 base and J shed 2 bases, with 6 bases lying between them. This CDR3 region has 13 residues. As DNA, the CDR3 is TGCGCCAGCAGCCAAGGCGGGGCCTACGAGCAGTACTTC. Translated, it gives CASSQGGAYEQYF.

With regard to this clone: Other DNA sequences of this sample code for an identical CDR3. This rearrangement joins TRBV9 to TRBJ1-2; 7 nucleotides agree with TRBD1. The CDR3 length is 14 residues. V lost 2 bases and J lost 0; bases outside the gene matches: 1. Per the germline V gene, CDR1 is SGDLS and CDR2 is YYNGEE. The CDR3: CASSVDRANYGYTF. The CDR3 DNA reads as TGTGCCAGCAGCGTCGACAGGGCTAACTATGGCTACACCTTC.

The chain joins TRBV7-9 to TRBJ1-2, with D perhaps matching TRBD1 (5 bases). CDR1 SEHNR and CDR2 FQNEAQ come from the germline V gene (reference sequence). With 2 bases removed from V and 8 bases from J, the gap between germline ends came to 9 bases. This CDR3 region has 12 residues. The CDR3 is CASSLSGAGYTF. CDR3 nucleotide sequence: TGTGCCAGCAGCTTAAGCGGGGCGGGCTACACCTTC.

The chain couples TRBV13 to TRBJ2-3; possibly TRBD1 for D (8 bases). The CDR3 runs 18 residues. Trimming stripped 4 bases from V and 2 bases from J, with 22 bases between. The V gene's germline CDR1 is PRHDT and CDR2 FYEKMQ (reference sequence). The CDR3 DNA reads as TGTGCCAGCAGCTCCCAGGGGGCTAGCGGACGTTCCACAGATACGCAGTATTTT. Translating gives CASSSQGASGRSTDTQYF.

CDR3 sequence reads: CASSQTILASADTQYF. CDR3 nucleotide sequence: TGCGCCAGCAGCCAGACGATTCTAGCGTCCGCAGATACGCAGTATTTT. The V call is TRBV4-1, the J call TRBJ2-3, with D perhaps matching TRBD2 (6 bases). Trimming left V 3 bases short and J 4 bases short, with 17 bases between. There are 16 residues in the CDR3. Germline assignment: CDR1 MGHRA and CDR2 YSYEKL.

The rearrangement joins TRBV7-2 to TRBJ1-3, with no clear D. The V end was cut by 5 bases, the J end by 0 bases, with 8 bases between. CDR3 length: 14 amino acids. In germline, CDR1 is SGHTA, CDR2 FQGNSA. The CDR3 DNA reads TGTGCCAGCAGCCCATCAAACTCTGGAAACACCATATATTTT. Protein product: CASSPSNSGNTIYF.